This T cell receptor beta chain was profiled in a study of T cells in Graves' hyperthyroidism and ophthalmopathy. About the study: The authors collected peripheral blood at initial diagnosis, before any treatment. Findings and limits, study-wide: A 13 V-J signature model discriminated ophthalmopathy versus stable hyperthyroidism.

This clonotype was seen ten or more times. The antigen remains undetermined. RNA transcripts gave rise to amplified TCR beta CDR3 regions. An initial round of RT-PCR targeting the TCR CDR3 relied on the HTBI primer set. TCRdb re-called the multiplex PCR reads with MiXCR, one entry per CDR3 protein. The sample yields fewer than 850,000 distinct CDR3 sequences, around 16% seen once. Uncontrolled infection, other autoimmune disease, pregnancy and lactation each barred patients from inclusion. Fresh peripheral blood, 7.5 to 10 ml, yielded the PBMCs. Trimming left V 6 bases short and J 6 bases short, with 14 bases between. Germline lookup yields CDR1 SGHAT and CDR2 FQDESV (reference sequence). This CDR3 is built from 14 residues.

This sequence joins TRBV11-1 and TRBJ2-2, with D maybe TRBD2 (6 bases). The sample was blood. The sequence was collected from a man aged 45-65 years with Graves' hyperthyroidism. In DNA, the CDR3 is TGTGCCAGCAGTCCTGTAGCGGTAGCCGGGGAGCTGTTTTTT. Translating gives CASSPVAVAGELFF.